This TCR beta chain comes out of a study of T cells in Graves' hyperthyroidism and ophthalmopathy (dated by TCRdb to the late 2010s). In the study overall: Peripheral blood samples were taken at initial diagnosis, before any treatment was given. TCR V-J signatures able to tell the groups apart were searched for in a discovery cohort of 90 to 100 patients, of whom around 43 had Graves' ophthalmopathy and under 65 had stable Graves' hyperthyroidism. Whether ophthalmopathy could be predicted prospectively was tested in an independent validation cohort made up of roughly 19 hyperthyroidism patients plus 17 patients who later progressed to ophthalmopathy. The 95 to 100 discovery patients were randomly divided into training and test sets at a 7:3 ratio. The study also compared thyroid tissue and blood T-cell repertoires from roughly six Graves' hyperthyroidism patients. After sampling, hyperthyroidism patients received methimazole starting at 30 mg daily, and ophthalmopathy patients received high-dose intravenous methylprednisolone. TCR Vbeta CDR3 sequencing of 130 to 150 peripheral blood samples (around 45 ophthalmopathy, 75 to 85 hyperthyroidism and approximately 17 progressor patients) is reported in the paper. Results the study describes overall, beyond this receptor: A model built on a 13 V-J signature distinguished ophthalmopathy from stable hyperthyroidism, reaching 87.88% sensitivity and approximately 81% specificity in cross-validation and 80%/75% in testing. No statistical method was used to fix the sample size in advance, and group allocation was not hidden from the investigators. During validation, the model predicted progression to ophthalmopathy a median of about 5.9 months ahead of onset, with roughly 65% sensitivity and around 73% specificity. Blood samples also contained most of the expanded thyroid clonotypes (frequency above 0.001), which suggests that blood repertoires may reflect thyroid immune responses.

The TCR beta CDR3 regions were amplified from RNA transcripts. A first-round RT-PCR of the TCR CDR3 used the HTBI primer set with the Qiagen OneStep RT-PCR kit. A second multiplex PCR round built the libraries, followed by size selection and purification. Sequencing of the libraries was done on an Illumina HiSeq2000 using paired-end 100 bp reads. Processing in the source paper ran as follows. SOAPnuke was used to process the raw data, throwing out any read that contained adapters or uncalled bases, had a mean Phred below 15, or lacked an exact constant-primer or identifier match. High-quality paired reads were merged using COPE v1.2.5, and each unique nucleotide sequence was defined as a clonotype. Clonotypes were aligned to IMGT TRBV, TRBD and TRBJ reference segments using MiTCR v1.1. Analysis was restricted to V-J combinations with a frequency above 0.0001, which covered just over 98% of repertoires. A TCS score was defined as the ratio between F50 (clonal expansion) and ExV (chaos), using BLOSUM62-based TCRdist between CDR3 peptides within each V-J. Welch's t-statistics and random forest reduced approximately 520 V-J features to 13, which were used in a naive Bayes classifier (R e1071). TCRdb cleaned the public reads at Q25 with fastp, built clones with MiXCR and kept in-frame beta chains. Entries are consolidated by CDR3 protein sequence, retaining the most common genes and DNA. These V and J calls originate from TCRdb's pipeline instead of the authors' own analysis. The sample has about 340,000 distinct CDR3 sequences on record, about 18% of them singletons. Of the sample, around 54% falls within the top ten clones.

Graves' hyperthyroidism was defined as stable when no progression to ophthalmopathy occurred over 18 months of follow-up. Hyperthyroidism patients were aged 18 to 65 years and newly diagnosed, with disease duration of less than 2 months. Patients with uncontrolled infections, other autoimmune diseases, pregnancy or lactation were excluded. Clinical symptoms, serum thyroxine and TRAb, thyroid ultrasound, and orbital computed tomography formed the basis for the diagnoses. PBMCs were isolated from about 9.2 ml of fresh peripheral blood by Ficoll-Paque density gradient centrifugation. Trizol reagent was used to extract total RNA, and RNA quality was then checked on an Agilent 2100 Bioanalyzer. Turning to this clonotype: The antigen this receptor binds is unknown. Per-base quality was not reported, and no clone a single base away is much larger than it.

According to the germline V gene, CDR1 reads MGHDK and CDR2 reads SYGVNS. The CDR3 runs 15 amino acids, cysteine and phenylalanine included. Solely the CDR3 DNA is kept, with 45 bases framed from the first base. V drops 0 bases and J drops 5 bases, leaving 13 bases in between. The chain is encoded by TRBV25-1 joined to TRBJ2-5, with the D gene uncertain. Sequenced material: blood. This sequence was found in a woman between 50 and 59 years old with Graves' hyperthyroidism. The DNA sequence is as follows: TGTGCCAGCAGTGAATATATAGAGGCTGGGGAGACCCAGTACTTC. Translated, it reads CASSEYIEAGETQYF.